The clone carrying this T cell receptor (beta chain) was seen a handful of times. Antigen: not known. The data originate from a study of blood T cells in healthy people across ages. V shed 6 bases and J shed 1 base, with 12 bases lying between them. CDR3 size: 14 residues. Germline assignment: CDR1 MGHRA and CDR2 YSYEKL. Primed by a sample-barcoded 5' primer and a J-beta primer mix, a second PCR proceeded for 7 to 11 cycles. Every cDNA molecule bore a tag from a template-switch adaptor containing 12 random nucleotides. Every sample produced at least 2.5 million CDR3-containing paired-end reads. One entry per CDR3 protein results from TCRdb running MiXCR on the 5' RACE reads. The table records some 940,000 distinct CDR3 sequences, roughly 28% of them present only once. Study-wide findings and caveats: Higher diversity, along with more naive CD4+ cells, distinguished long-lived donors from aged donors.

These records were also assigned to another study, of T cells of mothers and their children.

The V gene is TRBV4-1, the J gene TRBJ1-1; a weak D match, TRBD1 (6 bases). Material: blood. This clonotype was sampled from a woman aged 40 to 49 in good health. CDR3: CASRSLGGNTEAFF. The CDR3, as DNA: TGCGCCAGCAGGAGCTTAGGGGGGAACACTGAAGCTTTCTTT.